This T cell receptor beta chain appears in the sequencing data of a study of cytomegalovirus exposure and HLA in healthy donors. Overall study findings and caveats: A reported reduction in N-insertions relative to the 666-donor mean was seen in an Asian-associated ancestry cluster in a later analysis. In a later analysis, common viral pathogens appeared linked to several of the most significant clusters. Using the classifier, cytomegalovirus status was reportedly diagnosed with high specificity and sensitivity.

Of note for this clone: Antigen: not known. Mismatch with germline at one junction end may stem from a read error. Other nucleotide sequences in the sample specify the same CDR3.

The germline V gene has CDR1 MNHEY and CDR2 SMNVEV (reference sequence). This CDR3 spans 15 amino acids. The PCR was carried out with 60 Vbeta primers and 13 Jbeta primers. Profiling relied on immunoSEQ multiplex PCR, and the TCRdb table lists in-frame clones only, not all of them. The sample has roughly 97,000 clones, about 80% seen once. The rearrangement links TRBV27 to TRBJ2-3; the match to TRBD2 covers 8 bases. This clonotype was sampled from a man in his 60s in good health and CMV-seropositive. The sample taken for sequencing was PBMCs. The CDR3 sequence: CASSPIGGGPNTQYF. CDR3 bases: TGCGCCAGCAGCCCTATCGGGGGGGGCCCTAATACGCAGTATTTT.